This T cell receptor beta chain came from a study of cytomegalovirus exposure and HLA in healthy donors. V dropped 4 bases and J dropped 5 bases, with 12 bases sitting between them. CDR1 and CDR2 from the germline V gene are SNHLY and FYNNEI. CDR3 size: 15 residues. Donors were ostensibly healthy at sampling, although undocumented immune exposures were probable. Study-level points and caveats: A later analysis appeared to link common viral pathogens to several of the most significant clusters. In an earlier analysis, most TCR beta V segments were productive about 87% or about 30% of the time.

PCR used 60 Vbeta primers and 13 Jbeta primers. The protocol was immunoSEQ multiplex PCR, while the TCRdb copy is restricted to in-frame clones and leaves out a portion. The profile shows around 110,000 clones, around 80% of them singletons. To note about this clone: The antigen is not known.

The sample taken for sequencing was PBMCs. This sequence was found in a man in his sixties in good health and CMV-seronegative. The chain couples TRBV2 to TRBJ1-6; no clear D gene. DNA of the CDR3: TGTGCCAGCAGTGTAGGCGGGTGGAATAATTCACCCCTCCACTTT. Translation: CASSVGGWNNSPLHF.